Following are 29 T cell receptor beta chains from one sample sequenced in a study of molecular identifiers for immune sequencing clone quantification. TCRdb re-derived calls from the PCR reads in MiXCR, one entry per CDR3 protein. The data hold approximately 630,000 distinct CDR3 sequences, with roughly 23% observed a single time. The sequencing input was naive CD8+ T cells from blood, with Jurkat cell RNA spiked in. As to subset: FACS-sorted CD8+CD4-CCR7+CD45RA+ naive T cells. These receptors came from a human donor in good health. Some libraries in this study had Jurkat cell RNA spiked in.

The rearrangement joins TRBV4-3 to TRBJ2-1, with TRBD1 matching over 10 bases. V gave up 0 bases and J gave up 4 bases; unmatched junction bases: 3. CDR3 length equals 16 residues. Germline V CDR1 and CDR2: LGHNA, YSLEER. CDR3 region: CASSQDRDRGYNEQFF. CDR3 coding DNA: TGCGCCAGCAGCCAAGATCGGGACAGGGGTTACAATGAGCAGTTCTTC.

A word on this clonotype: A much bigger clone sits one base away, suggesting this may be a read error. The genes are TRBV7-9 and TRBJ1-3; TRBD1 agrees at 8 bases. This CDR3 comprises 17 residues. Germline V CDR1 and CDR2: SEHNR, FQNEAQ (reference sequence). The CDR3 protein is CASSPRTGTEPGDTIYF. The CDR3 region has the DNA TGTGCCAGCAGCCCCCGGACAGGGACGGAACCTGGAGACACCATATATTTT.

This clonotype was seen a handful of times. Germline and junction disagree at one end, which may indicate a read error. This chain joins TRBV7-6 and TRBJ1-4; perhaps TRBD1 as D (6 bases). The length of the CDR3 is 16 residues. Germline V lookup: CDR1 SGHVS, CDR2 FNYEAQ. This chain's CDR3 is CAGSLLVGQGNEKLFF. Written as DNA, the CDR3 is TGTGCCGGCAGCTTATTAGTTGGGCAGGGGAATGAAAAACTGTTTTTT.

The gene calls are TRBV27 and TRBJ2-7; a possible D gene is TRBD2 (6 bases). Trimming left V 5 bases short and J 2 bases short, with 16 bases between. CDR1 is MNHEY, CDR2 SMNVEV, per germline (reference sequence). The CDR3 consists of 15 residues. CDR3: CASSGGLSATYEQYF. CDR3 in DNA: TGTGCCAGCAGTGGGGGACTTTCAGCGACCTACGAGCAGTACTTC.

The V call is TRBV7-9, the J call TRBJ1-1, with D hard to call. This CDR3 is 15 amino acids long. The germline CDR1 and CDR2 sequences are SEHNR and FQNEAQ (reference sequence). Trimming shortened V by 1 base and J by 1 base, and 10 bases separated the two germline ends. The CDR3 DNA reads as TGTGCCAGCAGCTTAGTTGAGGGTGCGAACACTGAAGCTTTCTTT. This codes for CASSLVEGANTEAFF. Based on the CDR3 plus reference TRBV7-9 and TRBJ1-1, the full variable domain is DTGVSQNPRHKITKRGQNVTFRCDPISEHNRLYWYRQTLGQGPEFLTYFQNEAQLEKSRLLSDRFSAERPKGSFSTLEIQRTEQGDSAMYLCASSLVEGANTEAFFGQGTRLTVV.

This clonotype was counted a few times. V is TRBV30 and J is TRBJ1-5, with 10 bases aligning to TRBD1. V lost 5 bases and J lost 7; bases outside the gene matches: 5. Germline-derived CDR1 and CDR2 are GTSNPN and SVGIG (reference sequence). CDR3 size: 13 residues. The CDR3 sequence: CAWPGQGEQPQHF. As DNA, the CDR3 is TGTGCCTGGCCCGGACAGGGGGAACAGCCCCAGCATTTT.

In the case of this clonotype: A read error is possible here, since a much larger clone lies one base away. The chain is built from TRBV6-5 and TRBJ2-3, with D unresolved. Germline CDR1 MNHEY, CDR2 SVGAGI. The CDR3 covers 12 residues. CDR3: CAGRSKPDTQYF. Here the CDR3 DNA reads TGTGCCGGCAGGTCCAAACCAGATACGCAGTATTTT.

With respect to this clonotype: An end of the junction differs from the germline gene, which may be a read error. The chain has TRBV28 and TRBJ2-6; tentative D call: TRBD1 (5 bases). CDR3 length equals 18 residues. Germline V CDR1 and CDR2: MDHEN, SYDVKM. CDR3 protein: CASSLGQGLSSGTNVLTF. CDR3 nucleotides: TGTGCCAGCAGTTTGGGTCAGGGCCTTAGCTCTGGGACCAACGTCCTGACTTTC.

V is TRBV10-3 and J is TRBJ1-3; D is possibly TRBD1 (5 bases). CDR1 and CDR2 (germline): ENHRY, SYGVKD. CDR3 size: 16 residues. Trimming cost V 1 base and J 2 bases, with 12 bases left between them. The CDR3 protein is CAISELDMSPGNTIYF. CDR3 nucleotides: TGTGCCATCAGTGAGTTGGACATGAGCCCTGGAAACACCATATATTTT.

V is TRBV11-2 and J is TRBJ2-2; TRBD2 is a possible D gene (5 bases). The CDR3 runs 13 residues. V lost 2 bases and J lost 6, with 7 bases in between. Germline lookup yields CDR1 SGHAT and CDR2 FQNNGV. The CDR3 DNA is TGTGCCAGCAGCTTAACGAGGGCCGGGGAGCTGTTTTTT. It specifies CASSLTRAGELFF.

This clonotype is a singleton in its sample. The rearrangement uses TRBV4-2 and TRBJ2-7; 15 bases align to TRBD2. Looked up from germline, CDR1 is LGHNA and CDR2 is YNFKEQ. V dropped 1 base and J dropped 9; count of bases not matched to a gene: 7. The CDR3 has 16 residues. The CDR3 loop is CASSQAPGLAGGAQYF. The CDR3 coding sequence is TGTGCCAGCAGCCAAGCTCCGGGACTAGCGGGAGGCGCGCAGTACTTC.

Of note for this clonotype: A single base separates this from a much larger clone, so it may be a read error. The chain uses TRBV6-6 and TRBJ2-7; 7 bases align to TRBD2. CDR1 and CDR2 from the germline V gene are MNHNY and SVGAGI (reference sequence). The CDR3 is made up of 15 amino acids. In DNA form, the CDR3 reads TGTCCCAGCACCCCGTGGCGGGAGAGGACCTACGAGCAGTACTTC. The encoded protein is CPSTPWRERTYEQYF.

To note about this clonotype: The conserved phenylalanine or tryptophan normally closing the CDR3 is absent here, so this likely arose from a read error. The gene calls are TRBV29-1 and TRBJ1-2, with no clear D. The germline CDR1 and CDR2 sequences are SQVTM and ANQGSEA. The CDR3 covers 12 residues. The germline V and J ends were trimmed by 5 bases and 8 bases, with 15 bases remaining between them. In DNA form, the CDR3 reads TGCAGCGTTAAGACGGGGTTGTACGGCTACACCCTC. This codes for CSVKTGLYGYTL.

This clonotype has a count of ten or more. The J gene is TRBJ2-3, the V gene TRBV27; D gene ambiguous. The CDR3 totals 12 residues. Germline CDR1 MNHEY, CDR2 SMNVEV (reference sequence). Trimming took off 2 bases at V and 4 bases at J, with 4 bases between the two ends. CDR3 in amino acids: CASSLPSDTQYF. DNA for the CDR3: TGTGCCAGCAGTTTACCATCAGATACGCAGTATTTT.

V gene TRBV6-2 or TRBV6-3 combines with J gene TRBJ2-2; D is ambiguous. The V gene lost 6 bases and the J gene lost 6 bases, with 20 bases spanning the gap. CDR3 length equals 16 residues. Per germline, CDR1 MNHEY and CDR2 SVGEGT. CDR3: CASSLGLVGFAGELFF. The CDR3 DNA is TGTGCCAGCAGCCTCGGATTAGTCGGGTTCGCCGGGGAGCTGTTTTTT.

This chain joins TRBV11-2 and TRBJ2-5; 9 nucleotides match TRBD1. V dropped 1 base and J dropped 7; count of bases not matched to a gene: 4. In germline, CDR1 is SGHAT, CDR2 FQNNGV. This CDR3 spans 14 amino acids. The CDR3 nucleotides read TGTGCCAGCAGCTTAGTGGGACAGGGCAGGACCCAGTACTTC. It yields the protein CASSLVGQGRTQYF.

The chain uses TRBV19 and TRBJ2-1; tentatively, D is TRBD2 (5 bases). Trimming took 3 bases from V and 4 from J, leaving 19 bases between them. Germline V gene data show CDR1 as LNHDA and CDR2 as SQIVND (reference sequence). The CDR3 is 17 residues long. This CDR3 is CASSIERARPLYNEQFF. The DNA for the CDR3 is TGTGCCAGTAGTATTGAGAGGGCCCGACCCTTATACAATGAGCAGTTCTTC.

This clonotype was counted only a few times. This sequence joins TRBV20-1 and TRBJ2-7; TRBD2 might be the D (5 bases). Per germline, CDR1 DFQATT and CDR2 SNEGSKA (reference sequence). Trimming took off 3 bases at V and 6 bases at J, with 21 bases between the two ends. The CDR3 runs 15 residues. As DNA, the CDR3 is TGCAGTGCTAGGGACTTAGGCCTAGAATTGTTCGAGCAGTACTTC. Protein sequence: CSARDLGLELFEQYF.

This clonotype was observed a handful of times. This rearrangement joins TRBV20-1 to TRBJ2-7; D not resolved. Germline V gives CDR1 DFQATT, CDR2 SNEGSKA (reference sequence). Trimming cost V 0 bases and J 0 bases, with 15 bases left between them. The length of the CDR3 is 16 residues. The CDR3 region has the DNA TGCAGTGCTAGAGATCCCGGCCAGTGGAGCTCCTACGAGCAGTACTTC. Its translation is CSARDPGQWSSYEQYF.

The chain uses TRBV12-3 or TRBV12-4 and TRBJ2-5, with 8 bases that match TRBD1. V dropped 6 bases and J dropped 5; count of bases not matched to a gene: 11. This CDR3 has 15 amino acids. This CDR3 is CASRYRGTGQETQYF. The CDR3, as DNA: TGTGCCAGCAGATATCGCGGGACAGGCCAGGAGACCCAGTACTTC.

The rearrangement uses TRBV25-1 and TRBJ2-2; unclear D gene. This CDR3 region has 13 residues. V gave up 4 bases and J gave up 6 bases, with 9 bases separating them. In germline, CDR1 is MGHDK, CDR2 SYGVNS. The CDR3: CASSGLTPGELFF. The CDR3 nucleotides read TGTGCCAGCAGTGGACTCACCCCCGGGGAGCTGTTTTTT.

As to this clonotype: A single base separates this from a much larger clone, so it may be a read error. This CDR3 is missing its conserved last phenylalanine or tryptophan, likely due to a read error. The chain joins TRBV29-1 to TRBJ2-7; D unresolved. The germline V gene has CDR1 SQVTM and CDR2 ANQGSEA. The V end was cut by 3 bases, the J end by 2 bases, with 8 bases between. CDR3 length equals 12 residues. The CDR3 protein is CSVEAGPYEQYS. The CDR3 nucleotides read TGCAGCGTTGAGGCAGGCCCCTACGAGCAGTACTCC.

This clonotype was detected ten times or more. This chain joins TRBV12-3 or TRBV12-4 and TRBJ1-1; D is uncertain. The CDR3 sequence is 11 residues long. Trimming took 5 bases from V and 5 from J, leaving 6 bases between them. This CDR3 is CASSRGTEAFF. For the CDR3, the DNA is TGTGCCAGCAGTCGAGGTACTGAAGCTTTCTTT.

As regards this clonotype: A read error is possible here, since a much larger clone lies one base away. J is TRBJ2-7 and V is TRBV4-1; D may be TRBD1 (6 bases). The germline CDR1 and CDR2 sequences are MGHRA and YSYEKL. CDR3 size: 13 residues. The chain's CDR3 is CVSSLNREYEQYF. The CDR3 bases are TGCGTCAGCAGCCTCAACAGGGAGTACGAGCAGTACTTC.

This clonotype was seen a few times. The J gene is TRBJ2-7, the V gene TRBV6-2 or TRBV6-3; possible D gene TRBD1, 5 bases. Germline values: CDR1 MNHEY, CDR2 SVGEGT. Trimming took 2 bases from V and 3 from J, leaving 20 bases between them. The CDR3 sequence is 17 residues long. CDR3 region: CASSYHTDSGHDYEQYF. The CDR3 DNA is TGTGCCAGCAGTTACCACACCGACTCAGGGCATGACTACGAGCAGTACTTC.

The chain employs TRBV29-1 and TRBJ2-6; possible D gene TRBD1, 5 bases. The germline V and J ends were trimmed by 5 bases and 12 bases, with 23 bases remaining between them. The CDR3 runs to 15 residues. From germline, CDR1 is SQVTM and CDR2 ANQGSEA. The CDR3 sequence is CSVTTAGSGAAVLTF. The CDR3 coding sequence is TGCAGCGTTACGACGGCCGGCTCTGGGGCCGCCGTCCTGACTTTC. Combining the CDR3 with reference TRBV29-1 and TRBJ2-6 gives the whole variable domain SAVISQKPSRDICQRGTSLTIQCQVDSQVTMMFWYRQQPGQSLTLIATANQGSEATYESGFVIDKFPISRPNLTFSTLTVSNMSPEDSSIYLCSVTTAGSGAAVLTFGAGSRLTVL.

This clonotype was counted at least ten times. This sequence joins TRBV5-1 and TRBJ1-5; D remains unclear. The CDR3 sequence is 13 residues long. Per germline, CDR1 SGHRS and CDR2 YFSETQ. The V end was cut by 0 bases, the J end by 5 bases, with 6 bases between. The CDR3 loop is CASSLEGYQPQHF. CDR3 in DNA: TGCGCCAGCAGCTTGGAAGGTTATCAGCCCCAGCATTTT.

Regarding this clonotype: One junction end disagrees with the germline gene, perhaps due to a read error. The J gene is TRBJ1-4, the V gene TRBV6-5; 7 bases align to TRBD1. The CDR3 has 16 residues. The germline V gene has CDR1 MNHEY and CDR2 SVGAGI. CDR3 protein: CAISYDPGQRNEKLFF. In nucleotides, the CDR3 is TGTGCCATCAGTTACGATCCGGGACAGCGTAATGAAAAACTGTTTTTT.

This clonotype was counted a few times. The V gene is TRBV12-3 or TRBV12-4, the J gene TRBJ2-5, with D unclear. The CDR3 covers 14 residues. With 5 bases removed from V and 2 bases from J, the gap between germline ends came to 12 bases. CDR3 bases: TGTGCCAGCAGTCCGACCTTAGAGCAAGAGACCCAGTACTTC. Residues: CASSPTLEQETQYF.